A single sample is the source of the 23 T cell receptor beta chains below, sequenced in a study of human CD8 memory T cell subsets. UMI-labeled 5' RACE yielded the TCR beta libraries. TCRdb derives one entry per CDR3 protein from the 5' RACE reads, leaving out DNA. The listing records about 3,600 distinct CDR3 sequences. Source material: CD8+ effector memory T cells (TEM) sorted from PBMCs. As for subset: effector memory CD8 T cells, CCR7- CD45RO+ CD95+. The receptors come from a human donor in good health.

V usage is TRBV7-6 and J usage is TRBJ2-7; TCRdb calls TRBD2, which cannot be checked without DNA. Germline V gene lookup returns CDR1 SGHVS and CDR2 FNYEAQ. CDR3 length: 14 amino acids. The CDR3 spells CASSPHGTFYEQYF.

The chain links TRBV18 to TRBJ2-3; the TCRdb D gene call, TRBD1, has no DNA to confirm it. The CDR3 runs 17 residues. Germline V lookup: CDR1 KGHSH, CDR2 LQKENI. The CDR3 reads CASSPIIRTASTDTQYF.

The V and J genes are TRBV29-1 and TRBJ2-4. The CDR3 has 13 amino acids. Germline V gene lookup returns CDR1 SQVTM and CDR2 ANQGSEA. The CDR3 reads CSVVPAHQFIQYF.

V is TRBV20-1 and J is TRBJ1-1; TCRdb outputs TRBD1, but without DNA this stays unchecked. The CDR3 loop spans 13 amino acids. CDR1 and CDR2 (germline): DFQATT, SNEGSKA (reference sequence). The CDR3 is CSAPGQGTSEAFF.

This clonotype counts as medium-sized by frequency. This chain's CDR3 is CASSEPFGTSEADTQYF. The chain has TRBV28 and TRBJ2-3; TCRdb gives TRBD2 as the D gene, but with no DNA this cannot be confirmed. CDR1 and CDR2 (germline): MDHEN, SYDVKM. The CDR3 runs to 17 residues.

This rearrangement joins TRBV4-2 to TRBJ1-6; without DNA, the TCRdb call of TRBD1 cannot be checked. Germline CDR1 reads LGHNA; CDR2 reads YNFKEQ. The CDR3 loop spans 15 amino acids. The CDR3 loop is CASSQDGDRKFPLHF.

The V call is TRBV10-3, the J call TRBJ2-7; the D gene TCRdb calls, TRBD1, cannot be checked with no DNA. CDR3 length: 15 amino acids. From germline, CDR1 is ENHRY and CDR2 SYGVKD. The chain's CDR3 is CAISEQQGGGDEQYF.

This clonotype shows up as medium-sized (0.01 to 0.1%) by frequency. The V and J genes are TRBV7-2 and TRBJ1-1. Germline V lookup: CDR1 SGHTA, CDR2 FQGNSA. This CDR3 is built from 14 residues. The chain's CDR3 is CASSLAQPTTEAFF.

The chain is built from TRBV28 and TRBJ2-7; TCRdb's assignment of TRBD1 cannot be checked, as there is no DNA. This CDR3 comprises 14 residues. Germline CDR1 MDHEN, CDR2 SYDVKM. The CDR3 spells CASRSQTVTYEQYF.

V usage is TRBV6-1 and J usage is TRBJ2-2; TCRdb names TRBD2, which stays unverified in the absence of DNA. The CDR3 consists of 15 residues. The germline gives CDR1 MNHNS, CDR2 SASEGT. The CDR3 sequence: CASSPLAGDTGELFF.

V is TRBV6-4 and J is TRBJ2-1; the D call from TCRdb, TRBD2, cannot be confirmed without DNA. This CDR3 is built from 16 residues. Germline-derived CDR1 and CDR2 are MRHNA and SNTAGT. The CDR3 is CASSDSIADGPTVQFF.

The chain links TRBV20-1 to TRBJ1-5; with no DNA, the TCRdb D assignment of TRBD1 cannot be verified. The CDR3 extends over 15 amino acids. The germline V gene has CDR1 DFQATT and CDR2 SNEGSKA (reference sequence). The chain's CDR3 is CSAREGDREVGPQHF.

The rearrangement uses TRBV20-1 and TRBJ2-5; the D call from TCRdb, TRBD2, cannot be confirmed without DNA. Germline CDR1 is DFQATT and CDR2 is SNEGSKA (reference sequence). This CDR3 is built from 18 residues. This chain's CDR3 is CSARGASGTLSFQETQYF.

This clonotype registers medium-sized (0.01 to 0.1%) by frequency. The chain has TRBV12-3 or TRBV12-4 and TRBJ2-1; TCRdb proposes TRBD1, but this gene call is untestable without DNA. The CDR3 is made up of 17 amino acids. Here the CDR3 reads CASSYPSGIPGYNEQFF.

The chain's CDR3 is CASSPRGLYEQYF. V is TRBV27 and J is TRBJ2-7; checking the TCRdb D call of TRBD1 is not possible without DNA. The CDR3 has 13 amino acids. CDR1 is MNHEY and CDR2 is SMNVEV in the germline V gene (reference sequence).

The CDR3 protein is CASSYGVGEGYEQYF. The V and J genes are TRBV7-2 and TRBJ2-7; TCRdb calls TRBD1, which cannot be checked without DNA. The CDR3 is made up of 15 amino acids. The germline gives CDR1 SGHTA, CDR2 FQGNSA. The full variable domain, with the rest looked up from reference TRBV7-2 and TRBJ2-7, is GAGVSQSPSNKVTEKGKDVELRCDPISGHTALYWYRQSLGQGLEFLIYFQGNSAPDKSGLPSDRFSAERTGGSVSTLTIQRTQQEDSAVYLCASSYGVGEGYEQYFGPGTRLTVT.

According to its frequency, this clonotype is medium-sized. The chain joins TRBV29-1 to TRBJ2-2; the D call from TCRdb, TRBD1, cannot be confirmed without DNA. The CDR3 covers 13 residues. Germline CDR1 SQVTM, CDR2 ANQGSEA. The CDR3: CSVGTDNTGELFF.

This sequence joins TRBV28 and TRBJ2-1; TCRdb calls TRBD1, which cannot be checked without DNA. This CDR3 is 15 amino acids long. Germline lookup yields CDR1 MDHEN and CDR2 SYDVKM. The CDR3 sequence: CASSSLRRDYNEQFF.

The genes are TRBV6-6 and TRBJ2-7; lacking DNA, the TRBD1 call made by TCRdb goes unchecked. The CDR3 is made up of 13 amino acids. Germline CDR1 is MNHNY and CDR2 is SVGAGI (reference sequence). CDR3 amino acids: CASNRDGVYEQYF.

This clonotype is classed as medium-sized by frequency. The V gene is TRBV27, the J gene TRBJ1-1. The CDR3 contains 13 residues. Germline V gene data show CDR1 as MNHEY and CDR2 as SMNVEV (reference sequence). The CDR3 loop reads CASSSRWTDEAFF.

Judged by frequency, this clonotype is medium-sized. The rearrangement uses TRBV12-3 or TRBV12-4 and TRBJ1-2. This CDR3 is built from 14 residues. The CDR3 loop is CASSLFRGIGVYTF.

The chain links TRBV10-1 to TRBJ2-1; no DNA is available, so the TRBD1 call from TCRdb remains unchecked. This CDR3 contains 15 residues. Looked up from germline, CDR1 is WNHNN and CDR2 is SYGVQD (reference sequence). The CDR3 sequence: CASSAQGPDYNEQFF.

The gene calls are TRBV13 and TRBJ2-3; no DNA is available, so the TRBD2 call from TCRdb remains unchecked. CDR3 length: 15 amino acids. CDR1 is PRHDT and CDR2 is FYEKMQ in the germline V gene (reference sequence). The CDR3 reads CASSLRREGIDTQYF.